This T cell receptor (beta chain) is drawn from a study of tumor-infiltrating lymphocytes in primary liver carcinoma. Study summary: All patients had surgically resected primary liver carcinoma. Sample yields of productive TCRbeta reads, ranging from roughly 3.65 to 7.13 million, were similar across tissue types. Overall study findings and caveats: Tumor-adjacent and tumor-blood pairs showed less overlap than tumor region pairs.

V gave up 7 bases and J gave up 4 bases, with 13 bases separating them. There are 13 residues in the CDR3. Per germline, CDR1 MNHNS and CDR2 SASEGT. The investigators made TCR beta cDNA from approximately 0.5 ug total RNA, using a constant-region primer. ARM-PCR was slightly modified, and three nested multiplex PCR rounds with it gave rise to the TCR beta libraries. PCR rounds one and two used TRBV1-TRBV30 forward primers with a C-beta reverse primer for about 11 cycles each. TCRdb independently ran MiXCR on the multiplex PCR reads; one entry per CDR3 protein. The sample holds some 320,000 distinct CDR3 sequences; less than 75% are singletons and the top ten take approximately 9%. This clonotype was observed many times. Its target is unknown. RNA was extracted from whole blood without cell sorting, alongside germline DNA.

The chain has TRBV6-1 and TRBJ1-1, with D maybe TRBD1 (6 bases). This TCR derives from a middle-aged man with primary liver carcinoma and hepatitis B virus infection. Sample: peripheral blood. The CDR3 DNA sequence: TGTGCCAGCACCGTGACAGGACCCACTGAAGCTTTCTTT. It yields the protein CASTVTGPTEAFF.